The T cell receptor beta chain described here comes from a study of graft-versus-host responses after intestinal transplantation. Sequencing used immunoSEQ multiplex PCR; TCRdb keeps in-frame clones, though not all of them. The sample shows fewer than 120,000 clones, around 93% of them seen only once. V was shortened by 0 bases and J by 5 bases, with 13 bases between the two germline ends. The CDR3 runs to 15 residues. Germline-derived CDR1 and CDR2 are LGHNA and YNFKEQ. As to this clone: The antigen remains undetermined.

The receptor comes from a human donor who received an intestinal transplant. Here the sequenced sample was unstimulated CD8+ T cells sorted from spleen or lymph node cells, taken before intestinal transplant. The chain employs TRBV4-2 and TRBJ1-1, with D unclear. The chain's CDR3 is CASSQETSYGTEAFF. The CDR3 DNA reads as TGTGCCAGCAGCCAAGAGACTAGTTACGGGACTGAAGCTTTCTTT.